This TCR beta chain was identified in a study of blood T cells in healthy people across ages. About the study: There was about one barcoded beta molecule captured by template switching per two T cells. Findings and limits, study-wide: More naive CD4+ cells and higher diversity were found in long-lived than in aged donors. Per million T cells, TCR beta diversity dropped about linearly as age rose.

Caucasian, healthy and from Russia, the donors were aged between about 6 and 90. A second PCR of about 7 to 12 cycles used a sample-barcoded 5' primer and a J-beta primer mix. Each CDR3 protein gets one entry after TCRdb re-called the 5' RACE reads with MiXCR. The profile covers roughly 1.5 million distinct CDR3 sequences, with less than 45% appearing a single time and roughly 3.7% taken by the ten largest. There are 17 residues in the CDR3. In regard to this clonotype: Its antigen is not identified.

This rearrangement joins TRBV12-1 to TRBJ2-2; TRBD1 reflects the table's D call only, with no check against the DNA. TRBV12-1 is recorded as a pseudogene. Sequences were obtained from blood. The receptor's source is a woman in her late teens or twenties in good health. DNA of the CDR3: TGTGCCAGCAGCGCCCCTAATGATCAGGGGGCTACCGGGGAGCTGTTTTTT. Amino acids: CASSAPNDQGATGELFF.